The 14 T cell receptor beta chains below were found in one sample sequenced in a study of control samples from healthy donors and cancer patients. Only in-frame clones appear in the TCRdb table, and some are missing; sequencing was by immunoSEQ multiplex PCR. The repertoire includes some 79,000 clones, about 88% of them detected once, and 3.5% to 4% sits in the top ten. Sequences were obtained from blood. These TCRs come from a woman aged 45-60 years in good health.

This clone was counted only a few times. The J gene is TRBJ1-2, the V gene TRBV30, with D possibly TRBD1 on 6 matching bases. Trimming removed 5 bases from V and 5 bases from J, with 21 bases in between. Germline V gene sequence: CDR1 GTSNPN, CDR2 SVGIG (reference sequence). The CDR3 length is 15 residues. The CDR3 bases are TGTGCCTGGCGTACCACCCGGACAGCCATTTATGGCTACACCTTC. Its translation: CAWRTTRTAIYGYTF.

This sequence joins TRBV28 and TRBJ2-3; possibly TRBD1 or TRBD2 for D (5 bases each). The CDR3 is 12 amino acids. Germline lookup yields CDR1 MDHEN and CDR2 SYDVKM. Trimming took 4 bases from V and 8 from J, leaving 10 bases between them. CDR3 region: CASSSTGGTQYF. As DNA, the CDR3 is TGTGCCAGCAGTTCAACAGGAGGTACGCAGTATTTT.

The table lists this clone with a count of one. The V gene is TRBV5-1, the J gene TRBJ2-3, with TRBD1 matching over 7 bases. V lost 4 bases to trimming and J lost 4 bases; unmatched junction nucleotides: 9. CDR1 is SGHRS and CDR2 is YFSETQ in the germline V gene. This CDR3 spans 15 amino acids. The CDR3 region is CASSTLGTVPDTQYF. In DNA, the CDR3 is TGCGCCAGCAGCACACTCGGGACAGTGCCAGATACGCAGTATTTT.

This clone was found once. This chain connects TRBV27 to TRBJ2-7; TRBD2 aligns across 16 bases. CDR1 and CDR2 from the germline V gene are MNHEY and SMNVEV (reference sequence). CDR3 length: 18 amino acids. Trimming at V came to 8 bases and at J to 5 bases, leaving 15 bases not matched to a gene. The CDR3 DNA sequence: TGTGCCAGCCGCTCGGGAGGGGGACTAGCGGGAGGGCCCCACGAGCAGTACTTC. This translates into CASRSGGGLAGGPHEQYF.

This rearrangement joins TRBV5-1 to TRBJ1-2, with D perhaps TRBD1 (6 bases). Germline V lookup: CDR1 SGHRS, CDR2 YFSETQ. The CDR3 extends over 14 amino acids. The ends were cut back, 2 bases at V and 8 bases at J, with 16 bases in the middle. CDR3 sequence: CASSLTGTEGGYTF. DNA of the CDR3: TGCGCCAGCAGCTTAACAGGGACCGAGGGGGGCTACACCTTC.

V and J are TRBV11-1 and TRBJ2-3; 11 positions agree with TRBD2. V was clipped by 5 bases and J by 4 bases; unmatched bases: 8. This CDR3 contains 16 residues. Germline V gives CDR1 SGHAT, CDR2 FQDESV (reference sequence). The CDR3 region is CASSAQTSGTADTQYF. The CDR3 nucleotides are TGTGCCAGCAGCGCGCAGACTAGCGGGACGGCAGATACGCAGTATTTT.

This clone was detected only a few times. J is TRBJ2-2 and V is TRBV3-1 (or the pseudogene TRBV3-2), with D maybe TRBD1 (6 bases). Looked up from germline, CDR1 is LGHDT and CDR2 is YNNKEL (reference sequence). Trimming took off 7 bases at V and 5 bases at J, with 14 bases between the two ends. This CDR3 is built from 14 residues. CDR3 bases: TGTGCCAGCAATCCCGGGACACTGACCGGGGAGCTGTTTTTT. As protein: CASNPGTLTGELFF.

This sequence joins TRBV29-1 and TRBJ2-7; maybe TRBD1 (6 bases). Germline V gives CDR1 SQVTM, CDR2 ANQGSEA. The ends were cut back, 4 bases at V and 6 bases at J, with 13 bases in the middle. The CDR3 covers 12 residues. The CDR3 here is CSVGGTPSEQYF. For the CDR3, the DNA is TGCAGCGTTGGAGGGACACCCTCCGAGCAGTACTTC.

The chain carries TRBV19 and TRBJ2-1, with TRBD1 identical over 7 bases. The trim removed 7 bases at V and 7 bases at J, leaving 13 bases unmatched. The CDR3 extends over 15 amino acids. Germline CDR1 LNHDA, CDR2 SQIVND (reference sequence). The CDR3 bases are TGTGCCAGTACCCCGAAGAGGGGGCGCAGAAATGAGCAGTTCTTC. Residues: CASTPKRGRRNEQFF.

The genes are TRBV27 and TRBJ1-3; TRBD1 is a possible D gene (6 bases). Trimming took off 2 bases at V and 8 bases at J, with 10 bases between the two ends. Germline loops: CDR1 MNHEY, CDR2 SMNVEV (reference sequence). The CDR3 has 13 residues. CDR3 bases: TGTGCCAGCAGTTTAGAACAGGGTGACACCATATATTTT. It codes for CASSLEQGDTIYF.

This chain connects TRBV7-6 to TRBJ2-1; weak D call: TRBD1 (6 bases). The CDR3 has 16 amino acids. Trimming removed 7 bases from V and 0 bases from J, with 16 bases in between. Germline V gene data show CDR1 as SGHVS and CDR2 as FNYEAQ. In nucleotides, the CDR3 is TGTGCCAGCACCATTACCGGGACAAGCTCCTACAATGAGCAGTTCTTC. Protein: CASTITGTSSYNEQFF.

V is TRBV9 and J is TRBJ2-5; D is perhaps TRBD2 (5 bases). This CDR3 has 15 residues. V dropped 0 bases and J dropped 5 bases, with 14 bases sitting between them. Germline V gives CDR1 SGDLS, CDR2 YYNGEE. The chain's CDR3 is CASSVEASKLETQYF. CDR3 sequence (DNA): TGTGCCAGCAGCGTAGAGGCTAGCAAATTGGAGACCCAGTACTTC.

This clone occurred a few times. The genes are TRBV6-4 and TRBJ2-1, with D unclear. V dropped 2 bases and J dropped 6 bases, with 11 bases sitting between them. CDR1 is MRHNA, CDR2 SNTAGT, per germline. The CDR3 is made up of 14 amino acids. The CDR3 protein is CASSDGENSNEQFF. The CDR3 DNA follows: TGTGCCAGCAGTGACGGGGAAAACAGCAATGAGCAGTTCTTC.

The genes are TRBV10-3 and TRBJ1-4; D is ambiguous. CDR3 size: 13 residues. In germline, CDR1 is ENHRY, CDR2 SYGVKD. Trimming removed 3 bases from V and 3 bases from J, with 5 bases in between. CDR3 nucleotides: TGTGCCATCAGTGATCAGGCTAATGAAAAACTGTTTTTT. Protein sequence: CAISDQANEKLFF.